This is a list of T cell receptor beta chains from one sample in a study of OX40 agonist ivuxolimab in advanced cancers. Libraries were prepared by immunoSEQ multiplex PCR; TCRdb keeps only in-frame clonotypes and omits some of them. This sample yields tens of thousands of clones, of which about four fifths are seen a single time; 27% belongs to the top ten. Material: CD4+ or CD8+ T cells sorted from blood, obtained in a trial of the OX40 agonist ivuxolimab. The source is an adult with an advanced solid tumor such as melanoma, head and neck, liver or kidney cancer. Each CDR3 is given without its conserved first and last residue.

J,V,CDR3
TRBJ1-1,TRBV14,ASSQGYNTEAF
TRBJ1-6,TRBV6-1,ASSEVQGYNSPLH
TRBJ2-7,TRBV18,ASSGGVGSYEQY
TRBJ1-4,TRBV7-8,ASSLNRDLEKLF
TRBJ1-1,TRBV5-1,ASSSIPTRPVSEAF
TRBJ1-3,TRBV28,ASSPPTWDSGNTIY
TRBJ2-3,TRBV5-4,ASSPPQGAASTDTQY
TRBJ1-5,TRBV5-5,ASSEGTGWSIPQH
TRBJ2-1,TRBV11-2,ASSLVVAATYNEQF
TRBJ2-1,TRBV29-1,SVEVGTSGGNEQF
TRBJ2-5,TRBV2,ASSEGGGPGTQY
TRBJ2-1,TRBV28,ASVAASYNEQF
TRBJ1-3,TRBV11-2,ASNHIRGDGNTIY
TRBJ2-7,TRBV2,ASSETVGGEQY
TRBJ2-5,TRBV10-3,AVSGEYQETQY
TRBJ1-1,TRBV10-3,AIAGNFRGEAF
TRBJ2-1,TRBV25-1,ASSRQGVSEQF
TRBJ2-2,TRBV10-3,AIRAGDTGELF
TRBJ2-1,TRBV4-3,ASSQYVGGTSHNEQF
TRBJ1-6,TRBV5-6,ASSLNRARSPLH
TRBJ1-1,TRBV6-5,ASSYHPRVNTEAF